The 2 T cell receptor beta chains below come from one sample, sequenced in a study of T cell therapy after organ transplantation. These TCRs are of unknown antigen specificity. The time point: 20-29 weeks after completion of therapy. Here immunoSEQ multiplex PCR was the method, and the copy in TCRdb shows in-frame clones only, minus some. The sample yields about 17,000 clones, around 86% seen once. The sequenced sample was CD8+ T cells from blood, obtained after autologous CMV-specific T cell therapy. The receptors shown here come from a human patient who had received a solid organ transplant and had CMV disease. Some T cells could come from the graft donor.

The CDR3 protein is CASSTKRPGSRRGPGELFF. CDR3 DNA sequence: TGTGCCAGCAGCACCAAGAGGCCAGGGTCTCGTCGGGGGCCCGGGGAGCTGTTTTTT. This sequence joins TRBV21-1 and TRBJ2-2. TRBV21-1 is a listed pseudogene. The CDR3 length is 19 residues.

The chain carries TRBV7-9 and TRBJ2-7; the D call may be TRBD1 or TRBD2 (5 bases each). From germline, CDR1 is SEHNR and CDR2 FQNEAQ (reference sequence). There are 16 residues in the CDR3. Trimming shortened V by 5 bases and J by 3 bases, and 20 bases separated the two germline ends. The CDR3 loop is CASSTHPGRGDYEQYF. Written as DNA, the CDR3 is TGTGCCAGCAGCACTCACCCAGGTCGAGGGGACTACGAGCAGTACTTC.